Below, 14 T cell receptor beta chains from the same sample are listed, as sequenced in a study of blood T cell repertoires in COVID-19. Repertoires were generated with immunoSEQ multiplex PCR, while TCRdb's copy carries only in-frame clones and drops some. The repertoire consists of some 200,000 clones, with about nine tenths occurring once and the leading ten covering around 4.8%. The sequenced material came from peripheral blood. The origin of the receptors is a woman aged 40 to 49 with acute or convalescent COVID-19.

This chain connects TRBV28 to TRBJ1-3, with D maybe TRBD1 (6 bases). This CDR3 is 15 amino acids long. CDR1 is MDHEN and CDR2 is SYDVKM in the germline V gene. Trimming left V 8 bases short and J 0 bases short, with 14 bases between. Here the CDR3 DNA reads TGTGCCAGCGGAGAACAGGGTATCTCTGGAAACACCATATATTTT. It is translated as CASGEQGISGNTIYF.

This clone has just a few counts. The rearrangement links TRBV7-2 to TRBJ2-3; 9 bases agree with TRBD1. The J segment lost 2 bases and the V segment lost 2 bases, leaving 8 bases of the junction unmatched. The CDR3 has 17 amino acids. Germline V gene data show CDR1 as SGHTA and CDR2 as FQGNSA. The CDR3 DNA follows: TGTGCCAGCAGCTTACTGGAGGGGACAGGGACCACAGATACGCAGTATTTT. Translation gives CASSLLEGTGTTDTQYF. The full variable domain, its missing parts supplied by reference TRBV7-2 and TRBJ2-3, is GAGVSQSPSNKVTEKGKDVELRCDPISGHTALYWYRQSLGQGLEFLIYFQGNSAPDKSGLPSDRFSAERTGGSVSTLTIQRTQQEDSAVYLCASSLLEGTGTTDTQYFGPGTRLTVL.

Comments on this clone: The junction and the germline gene differ at one end; a read error may be behind it. CDR3 DNA: TGTGCCACCAGCCGAGAGACAGGGACTGATCGCTACACCTTC. Residues: CATSRETGTDRYTF. The chain is built from TRBV15 and TRBJ1-2, with TRBD1 matching 7 bases. The germline gives CDR1 LNHNV, CDR2 YYDKDF (reference sequence). CDR3 length: 14 residues. Together with reference TRBV15 and TRBJ1-2, the CDR3 gives the full variable domain: DAMVIQNPRYQVTQFGKPVTLSCSQTLNHNVMYWYQQKSSQAPKLLFHYYDKDFNNEADTPDNFQSRRPNTSFCFLDIRSPGLGDTAMYLCATSRETGTDRYTFGSGTRLTVV.

This chain links TRBV5-1 with TRBJ2-2; no firm D call. V gave up 1 base and J gave up 3 bases, with 19 bases separating them. The CDR3 has 18 residues. The germline CDR1 and CDR2 sequences are SGHRS and YFSETQ. In DNA, the CDR3 is TGCGCCAGCAGCTTGTCAGAGTTTTTACTATACGACACCGGGGAGCTGTTTTTT. It translates to CASSLSEFLLYDTGELFF.

The rearrangement links TRBV5-1 to TRBJ2-2, with 9 bases fitting TRBD2. From germline, CDR1 is SGHRS and CDR2 YFSETQ. This CDR3 is 15 amino acids long. The V and J ends lost 2 bases and 7 bases, in that order; junction bases with no gene match: 6. Here the CDR3 reads CASSFLAGANGELFF. As DNA, the CDR3 is TGCGCCAGCAGCTTCTTAGCGGGGGCTAACGGGGAGCTGTTTTTT.

The V and J genes are TRBV29-1 and TRBJ1-2, with D perhaps matching TRBD1 (5 bases). V lost 6 bases and J lost 5, with 16 bases in between. This CDR3 contains 13 residues. Germline-derived CDR1 and CDR2 are SQVTM and ANQGSEA. This CDR3 is CSVPDSLTYGYTF. The DNA for the CDR3 is TGCAGCGTGCCCGACAGCCTCACTTATGGCTACACCTTC. The full variable domain, in which reference TRBV29-1 and TRBJ1-2 provide the parts outside the CDR3, is SAVISQKPSRDICQRGTSLTIQCQVDSQVTMMFWYRQQPGQSLTLIATANQGSEATYESGFVIDKFPISRPNLTFSTLTVSNMSPEDSSIYLCSVPDSLTYGYTFGSGTRLTVV.

This sequence joins TRBV12-5 and TRBJ1-5, with D possibly TRBD1 on 5 matching bases. CDR1 is LGHNT and CDR2 is FRNRAP in the germline V gene. The germline V and J ends were trimmed by 5 bases and 3 bases, with 17 bases remaining between them. The CDR3 contains 16 residues. CDR3 sequence: CASGPLQGWNNQPQHF. In DNA form, the CDR3 reads TGTGCTAGTGGTCCCCTTCAGGGATGGAACAATCAGCCCCAGCATTTT.

The rearrangement links TRBV19 to TRBJ2-3; TRBD2 aligns across 8 bases. Germline V gene data show CDR1 as LNHDA and CDR2 as SQIVND (reference sequence). V lost 4 bases to trimming and J lost 0 bases; unmatched junction nucleotides: 6. The CDR3 has 16 residues. The CDR3 nucleotides are TGTGCCAGTAGTACCGAGCGGGGGCGAAGCACAGATACGCAGTATTTT. It encodes CASSTERGRSTDTQYF.

The chain uses TRBV5-1 and TRBJ2-3; 7 bases are shared with TRBD1. The germline CDR1 and CDR2 sequences are SGHRS and YFSETQ. Germline trimming cut 5 bases from V and 3 bases from J; bases unmatched to any gene: 6. This CDR3 spans 14 amino acids. The CDR3 protein is CASRRDSQTDTQYF. The DNA of the CDR3 is TGCGCCAGCAGACGGGACAGCCAAACAGATACGCAGTATTTT.

This clone was seen a few times. The rearrangement links TRBV15 to TRBJ1-2, with a possible D match to TRBD1 (5 bases). Germline CDR1 and CDR2: LNHNV and YYDKDF (reference sequence). V was shortened by 3 bases and J by 8 bases, with 13 bases between the two germline ends. There are 13 residues in the CDR3. CDR3 residues: CATSSDSREGYTF. The CDR3 DNA reads TGTGCCACCAGCAGCGACAGCCGAGAGGGCTACACCTTC.

This rearrangement joins TRBV7-2 to TRBJ1-6; 7 positions match TRBD1. Per germline, CDR1 SGHTA and CDR2 FQGNSA. The CDR3 covers 16 residues. V lost 5 bases to trimming and J lost 8 bases; unmatched junction nucleotides: 12. CDR3 sequence reads: CASSPETGILHSPLHF. Written as DNA, the CDR3 is TGTGCCAGCAGCCCGGAGACAGGGATTTTGCATTCACCCCTCCACTTT.

The chain recombines TRBV15 with TRBJ2-7; 10 nucleotides line up with TRBD1. Trimming took 3 bases from V and 3 from J; bases not matched to a gene: 11. Germline CDR1 and CDR2: LNHNV and YYDKDF (reference sequence). This CDR3 contains 17 residues. The CDR3: CATSSSYPGQGFYEQYV. The CDR3 DNA sequence: TGTGCCACCAGCAGCAGTTATCCGGGACAGGGGTTCTACGAGCAGTACGTC.

The rearrangement links TRBV4-1 to TRBJ1-3, with D possibly being TRBD1 (5 bases). Per the germline V gene, CDR1 is MGHRA and CDR2 is YSYEKL. The CDR3 is made up of 17 amino acids. The V and J ends lost 0 bases and 5 bases respectively, with 17 bases between them. As DNA, the CDR3 is TGCGCCAGCAGCCAAGAAGGGGCCACAGGTGCGAGAAACACCATATATTTT. Its protein is CASSQEGATGARNTIYF.

The V gene is TRBV3-1 (or the pseudogene TRBV3-2), the J gene TRBJ1-1, with unresolved D. From germline, CDR1 is LGHDT and CDR2 YNNKEL (reference sequence). V lost 7 bases and J lost 5, with 11 bases in between. The CDR3 is 12 residues long. CDR3 bases: TGTGCCAGCACCCCGGGTGGTACTGAAGCTTTCTTT. Protein: CASTPGGTEAFF.